A single sample gave rise to the 10 T cell receptor beta chains below, sequenced in a study of T-cell memory formation after mild COVID-19. TCRdb processed the 5' RACE reads anew with MiXCR; each CDR3 protein has one entry. The sample yields 410,000 or so distinct CDR3 sequences, roughly a quarter seen once. Sequenced input: PBMCs or a T cell subset sorted from them (not recorded which). Receptor source: an adult woman who had mild COVID-19 (a few samples of this study predate the infection). Cell type and time point are not known.

V usage is TRBV7-8 and J usage is TRBJ1-6, with 8 bases that match TRBD1. This CDR3 spans 17 amino acids. With 5 bases clipped from V and 0 bases from J, the junction kept 6 bases outside the gene matches. Germline lookup yields CDR1 SGHVS and CDR2 FQNEAQ. The CDR3 coding sequence is TGTGCCAGCAGCCCGGGACAGGCCAGCTCCTATAATTCACCCCTCCACTTT. This codes for CASSPGQASSYNSPLHF. Combining the CDR3 with reference TRBV7-8 and TRBJ1-6 gives the whole variable domain GAGVSQSPRYKVAKRGQDVALRCDPISGHVSLFWYQQALGQGPEFLTYFQNEAQLDKSGLPSDRFFAERPEGSVSTLKIQRTQQEDSAVYLCASSPGQASSYNSPLHFGNGTRLTVT.

The V call is TRBV4-1, the J call TRBJ2-1, with D possibly TRBD1 on 5 matching bases. The germline V gene has CDR1 MGHRA and CDR2 YSYEKL. Trimming shortened V by 0 bases and J by 0 bases, and 12 bases separated the two germline ends. This CDR3 contains 17 residues. As DNA, the CDR3 is TGCGCCAGCAGCCAAGAAGGGGCCCCGAGCTCCTACAATGAGCAGTTCTTC. Translation: CASSQEGAPSSYNEQFF.

CDR3 sequence (DNA): TGTGCCAGCAGCCCGGAGATAGGGCAGGGAGGGAAAAAACTGTTTTTT. This sequence encodes CASSPEIGQGGKKLFF. The chain recombines TRBV7-9 with TRBJ1-4, with D possibly TRBD1 on 5 matching bases. Germline V lookup: CDR1 SEHNR, CDR2 FQNEAQ (reference sequence). Trimming shortened V by 5 bases and J by 9 bases, and 22 bases separated the two germline ends. The CDR3 is 16 residues long. Supplemented by reference TRBV7-9 and TRBJ1-4, the full variable domain reads DTGVSQNPRHKITKRGQNVTFRCDPISEHNRLYWYRQTLGQGPEFLTYFQNEAQLEKSRLLSDRFSAERPKGSFSTLEIQRTEQGDSAMYLCASSPEIGQGGKKLFFGSGTQLSVL.

V is TRBV12-3 or TRBV12-4 and J is TRBJ2-7; D perhaps matches TRBD1 (5 bases). The length of the CDR3 is 12 residues. V lost 11 bases to trimming and J lost 2 bases, with 13 bases between them. The CDR3 nucleotides are TGTGCCCGACAGAACCAAACCTACGAGCAGTACTTC. Amino acids: CARQNQTYEQYF.

The J gene is TRBJ2-1, the V gene TRBV5-1; 8 positions match TRBD1. This CDR3 comprises 16 residues. V shed 4 bases, J shed 3 bases, and the junction held 9 bases outside the gene matches. Germline V gene lookup returns CDR1 SGHRS and CDR2 YFSETQ. The DNA for the CDR3 is TGCGCCAGCAGCCTAGTAGAGACAGGGGACTACAATGAGCAGTTCTTC. Translating it yields CASSLVETGDYNEQFF. The complete variable domain, with remaining parts taken from reference TRBV5-1 and TRBJ2-1, reads KAGVTQTPRYLIKTRGQQVTLSCSPISGHRSVSWYQQTPGQGLQFLFEYFSETQRNKGNFPGRFSGRQFSNSRSEMNVSTLELGDSALYLCASSLVETGDYNEQFFGPGTRLTVL.

The V and J genes are TRBV10-3 and TRBJ2-1, with a tentative D call TRBD1 (6 bases). V lost 6 bases and J 8 bases, leaving 23 bases between the germline ends. CDR1 and CDR2 from the germline V gene are ENHRY and SYGVKD. The CDR3 consists of 16 residues. CDR3 amino acids: CAISRGGGSSLDEQFF. CDR3 nucleotide sequence: TGTGCCATCAGCAGGGGTGGGGGTAGTAGTTTGGATGAGCAGTTCTTC.

The CDR3 DNA reads as TGTGCCAGCAGCTCACCAGAGACCTCTAGCACAGATACGCAGTATTTT. This gives the protein CASSSPETSSTDTQYF. This rearrangement joins TRBV7-9 to TRBJ2-3, with no clear D. CDR3 length: 16 amino acids. Germline-derived CDR1 and CDR2 are SEHNR and FQNEAQ (reference sequence). V was pared by 4 bases and J by 0 bases, with 14 bases between.

This clonotype was picked up a small number of times. The chain carries TRBV20-1 and TRBJ2-7; TRBD2 aligns across 14 bases. The CDR3 runs 14 residues. The V gene's germline CDR1 is DFQATT and CDR2 SNEGSKA (reference sequence). V lost 6 bases to trimming and J lost 4 bases; unmatched junction nucleotides: 5. This CDR3 is CSAQTSGGGYEQYF. The CDR3 nucleotides read TGCAGTGCGCAGACTAGCGGGGGGGGATACGAGCAGTACTTC.

The chain joins TRBV20-1 to TRBJ2-7; 10 bases are shared with TRBD2. Trimming removed 0 bases from V and 3 bases from J; junction bases left unmatched: 5. Germline V gives CDR1 DFQATT, CDR2 SNEGSKA (reference sequence). The CDR3 has 15 amino acids. The CDR3 region is CSARDSGGSHYEQYF. The CDR3 DNA sequence: TGCAGTGCTAGAGATAGCGGGGGGTCCCACTACGAGCAGTACTTC.

This clonotype occurred a few times. The chain uses TRBV7-2 and TRBJ2-1; 7 bases are shared with TRBD1. Germline V lookup: CDR1 SGHTA, CDR2 FQGNSA. The V gene end was trimmed by 5 bases and the J gene end by 6 bases; junction bases not matched to a gene: 7. The CDR3 is made up of 14 amino acids. CDR3 nucleotide sequence: TGTGCCAGCAGCCCCTGGGACAGTATCAATGAGCAGTTCTTC. It is translated as CASSPWDSINEQFF. Combining the CDR3 with reference TRBV7-2 and TRBJ2-1 gives the whole variable domain GAGVSQSPSNKVTEKGKDVELRCDPISGHTALYWYRQSLGQGLEFLIYFQGNSAPDKSGLPSDRFSAERTGGSVSTLTIQRTQQEDSAVYLCASSPWDSINEQFFGPGTRLTVL.